This T cell receptor (beta chain) originates from a study of T cell repertoires in cytomegalovirus infection. This clonotype was detected many times. TCRdb used MiXCR to reprocess the reads, holding one entry per CDR3 protein. The sample shows roughly 250,000 distinct CDR3 sequences, 9% to 15% of them seen only once. The CDR3 has 14 amino acids. Trimming removed 5 bases from V and 4 bases from J, with 14 bases in between. The sample was PBMCs. The clonotype comes from a human donor in good health (CMV status not recorded). Some clones in this sample may be carry-over from other donors' samples. This rearrangement joins TRBV12-3 or TRBV12-4 to TRBJ1-2; no clear D. In DNA form, the CDR3 reads TGTGCCAGCAGTCCTGTAAAGGGTGTCTATGGCTACACCTTC. This encodes CASSPVKGVYGYTF.